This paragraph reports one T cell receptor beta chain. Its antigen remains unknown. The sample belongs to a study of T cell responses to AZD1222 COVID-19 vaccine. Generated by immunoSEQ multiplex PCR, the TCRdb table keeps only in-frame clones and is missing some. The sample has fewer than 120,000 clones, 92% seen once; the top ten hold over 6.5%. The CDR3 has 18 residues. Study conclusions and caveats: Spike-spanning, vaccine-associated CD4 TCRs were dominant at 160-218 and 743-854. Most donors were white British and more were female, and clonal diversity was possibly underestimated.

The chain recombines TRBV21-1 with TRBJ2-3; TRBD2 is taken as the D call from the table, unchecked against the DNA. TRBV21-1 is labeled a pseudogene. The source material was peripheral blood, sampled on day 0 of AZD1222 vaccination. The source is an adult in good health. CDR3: CASSNGTSGGAGTDTQYF. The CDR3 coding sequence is TGTGCCAGCAGCAATGGGACTAGCGGGGGGGCAGGCACAGATACGCAGTATTTT.